The sequence of this TCR beta chain was determined in a study of blood T cell repertoires in COVID-19. Study-level background: From T cells, B-cell-depleted T cells, or PBMCs came the material, which was cDNA or gDNA.

Per the study methods: Quantification of nucleated cells was approximated via reference gene primer amplification. Repertoires were generated with immunoSEQ multiplex PCR, while TCRdb's copy carries only in-frame clones and drops some. The DNA gave D and trimming, while V, J and clone size come from that table. The table includes around 310,000 clones, approximately 91% detected once. Recovered status applied to Cohort 3 donors who had two consecutive negative PCRs. It also applied to those with clearance or with symptom resolution. Germline trimming cut 5 bases from V and 4 bases from J; bases unmatched to any gene: 10. The CDR3 has 15 residues. Per the germline V gene, CDR1 is SGHVS and CDR2 is FQNEAQ. The sample holds one count of this clone.

The chain combines TRBV7-8 with TRBJ2-7; 8 nucleotides line up with TRBD2. This TCR was recovered from a woman aged 40 to 55 who had recovered from COVID-19. What was sequenced was PBMCs or T cells enriched from blood (not recorded which). CDR3 bases: TGTGCCAGCAGCAGGGTTGCGGGGGGCTCGTACGAGCAGTACTTC. This sequence encodes CASSRVAGGSYEQYF.